This T cell receptor (beta chain) appears in the sequencing data of a study of patients and donors after allogeneic stem cell transplantation. Germline V gives CDR1 SEHNR, CDR2 FQNEAQ (reference sequence). CDR3 size: 13 residues. Via MiXCR, TCRdb re-called the RT-PCR reads, giving one row per CDR3 protein. The sample has some 960,000 distinct CDR3 sequences; approximately 19% are singletons. This clonotype was detected a few times. One end of the junction does not line up with germline, which may come from a read error. Material: blood, either unsorted or a sorted T cell fraction (not recorded which). This TCR derives from a human donor who was either an allogeneic HSCT recipient or a stem cell or donor lymphocyte infusion donor (not recorded which). It is not recorded whose cells these are; they may come from a transplant donor. The chain joins TRBV7-9 to TRBJ2-7; TRBD1 agrees at 8 bases. CDR3 protein: CASSVEIGQGPDF. The CDR3 DNA is TGTGCCAGCAGCGTAGAGATAGGACAGGGACCCGACTTC.